The rows below give T cell receptor beta chains drawn from one sample of a study of shared clonotypes between healthy human individuals. Using immunoSEQ multiplex PCR, the repertoire was profiled, and TCRdb retains in-frame clones only, with some absent. The repertoire has some 1,900,000 clones, about 95% of them found once; the top ten carry approximately 1.2%. The specimen was naive CD8+ T cells sorted from blood. All receptors come from a man aged 18-30 years in good health. Both conserved end residues are part of each CDR3. The D gene is left open where the match is weak. The size entry is marked missing in some rows and otherwise reads once, few, many or a size class.

TRBD2	-	TRBV13	TRBJ2-1	CASSPQGLAGPGDEQFF	TGTGCCAGCAGCCCCCAGGGACTAGCGGGGCCGGGGGATGAGCAGTTCTTC
-	-	TRBV6-5	TRBJ2-2	CASSYSYRSPGELFF	TGTGCCAGCAGTTACTCATACAGGAGCCCCGGGGAGCTGTTTTTT
-	-	TRBV5-6	TRBJ2-7	CASSLRVDEQYF	TGTGCCAGCAGCTTAAGGGTAGACGAGCAGTACTTC
-	-	TRBV19	TRBJ2-1	CASRGREQFF	TGTGCCAGTAGAGGACGTGAGCAGTTCTTC
-	-	TRBV27	TRBJ1-6	CASSEGPGANSALHF	TGTGCCAGCAGTGAAGGCCCCGGGGCAAATTCAGCCCTCCACTTT
-	-	TRBV11-2	TRBJ2-3	CASSLVSIGTDTQYF	TGTGCCAGCAGCTTAGTGTCTATAGGCACAGATACGCAGTATTTT
-	-	TRBV4-3	TRBJ2-7	CASSQDRGSVYEQYF	TGCGCCAGCAGCCAAGATCGGGGTAGCGTCTACGAGCAGTACTTC
TRBD1	-	TRBV15	TRBJ2-7	CATSREEGAPFYEQYF	TGTGCCACCAGCAGAGAAGAGGGGGCTCCCTTCTACGAGCAGTACTTC
TRBD1	-	TRBV7-9	TRBJ2-7	CASSSVGTAISSYEQYF	TGTGCCAGCAGCTCGGTCGGGACAGCGATCAGCTCCTACGAGCAGTACTTC
-	-	TRBV7-2	TRBJ2-7	CASSLGEGEQYF	TGTGCCAGCAGCTTAGGAGAGGGGGAGCAGTACTTC
TRBD2	-	TRBV6-1	TRBJ2-1	CASSEEPSGKGEQFF	TGTGCCAGCAGTGAAGAGCCTAGCGGGAAAGGTGAGCAGTTCTTC
-	-	TRBV6-5	TRBJ1-5	CASSYKGSTSNQPQHF	TGTGCCAGCAGTTACAAGGGGTCCACTAGCAATCAGCCCCAGCATTTT
TRBD2	few	TRBV30	TRBJ2-1	CAWSLLASGIDNEQFF	TGTGCCTGGAGTCTGTTGGCTAGCGGCATAGACAATGAGCAGTTCTTC
-	-	TRBV6-6	TRBJ2-6	CASSYSEVSGANVLTF	TGTGCCAGCAGTTACTCGGAGGTCTCTGGGGCCAACGTCCTGACTTTC
-	-	TRBV27	TRBJ2-5	CASSPDGGQETQYF	TGTGCCAGCAGTCCGGACGGAGGCCAAGAGACCCAGTACTTC
TRBD2	-	TRBV9	TRBJ2-3	CASSAGGGLASDTQYF	TGTGCCAGCAGCGCTGGAGGGGGACTAGCATCAGATACGCAGTATTTT
-	-	TRBV9	TRBJ1-6	CASSVGRANSPLHF	TGTGCCAGCAGCGTGGGACGGGCGAATTCACCCCTCCACTTT
-	-	TRBV5-6	TRBJ2-7	CASSLGALEYEQYF	TGTGCCAGCAGCTTGGGGGCCCTAGAATACGAGCAGTACTTC
-	-	TRBV5-1	TRBJ2-3	CASSDVVNPATDTQYF	TGCGCCAGCAGCGATGTGGTTAATCCGGCGACAGATACGCAGTATTTT
TRBD2	-	TRBV6-4	TRBJ2-3	CASSDFGGRAADTQYF	TGTGCCAGCAGTGACTTTGGCGGGAGGGCCGCCGATACGCAGTATTTT
-	-	TRBV19	TRBJ2-3	CASSLTQGNRADTQYF	TGTGCCAGTAGCCTAACCCAGGGGAACCGCGCAGATACGCAGTATTTT
TRBD2	-	TRBV5-1	TRBJ2-1	CASSLGSGGPKSYNEQFF	TGCGCCAGCAGCTTGGGAAGCGGGGGGCCAAAGTCCTACAATGAGCAGTTCTTC
TRBD2	-	TRBV4-1	TRBJ2-7	CASSQGASGGPSSYEQYF	TGCGCCAGCAGCCAAGGGGCCAGCGGGGGGCCGAGCTCCTACGAGCAGTACTTC
-	-	TRBV11-2	TRBJ2-7	CFKGHSPYEQYF	TGCTTTAAGGGACATTCTCCCTACGAGCAGTACTTC
-	-	TRBV5-4	TRBJ2-7	CASSPWTRDYEQYF	TGTGCCAGCAGCCCCTGGACAAGGGACTACGAGCAGTACTTC
-	-	TRBV15	TRBJ2-1	CATTESSYNEQFF	TGTGCCACCACAGAGAGCTCCTACAATGAGCAGTTCTTC
TRBD1	-	TRBV9	TRBJ1-4	CASSVSTGVAEKLFF	TGTGCCAGCAGCGTTTCGACAGGGGTGGCTGAAAAACTGTTTTTT
-	-	TRBV2	TRBJ2-7	CASSAPVWEQYF	TGTGCCAGCAGTGCCCCCGTCTGGGAGCAGTACTTC
-	-	TRBV7-9	TRBJ2-1	CASSLALNNEQFF	TGTGCCAGCAGCTTAGCCCTAAACAATGAGCAGTTCTTC
-	-	TRBV19	TRBJ2-7	CASSSTGSYEQYF	TGTGCCAGTAGCTCGACAGGCTCCTACGAGCAGTACTTC
-	-	TRBV13	TRBJ2-7	CASSLGRGTYEQYF	TGTGCCAGCAGCTTAGGCCGGGGCACCTACGAGCAGTACTTC
-	-	TRBV12-5	TRBJ1-2	CASGLGSNGYTF	TGTGCTAGTGGTTTGGGATCAAATGGCTACACCTTC
-	-	TRBV2	TRBJ2-1	CASRTGFNEQFF	TGTGCCAGCAGAACGGGGTTCAATGAGCAGTTCTTC
-	once	TRBV30	TRBJ2-5	CAWSYAGQETQYF	TGTGCCTGGAGTTATGCGGGACAAGAGACCCAGTACTTC
TRBD1	-	TRBV2	TRBJ1-1	CADGQGGEAFF	TGTGCCGATGGACAGGGGGGTGAAGCTTTCTTT
TRBD2	-	TRBV27	TRBJ2-7	CASSGQRTGLAGGEQYF	TGTGCCAGCAGCGGACAGAGAACGGGACTAGCGGGAGGAGAACAGTACTTC
TRBD2	once	TRBV11-2	TRBJ2-7	CASSLGAGAYEQYF	TGTGCCAGCAGCTTAGGGGCGGGGGCCTACGAGCAGTACTTC
-	-	TRBV27	TRBJ1-4	CASSTSYRQAANEKLFF	TGTGCCAGCAGTACATCATACCGACAAGCAGCTAATGAAAAACTGTTTTTT
-	-	TRBV6-6	TRBJ1-4	CASSYFRQEINEKLFF	TGTGCCAGCAGTTACTTTAGACAGGAAATTAATGAAAAACTGTTTTTT
TRBD2	once	TRBV5-6	TRBJ2-1	CASSLGSGRVAEQFF	TGTGCCAGCAGCTTGGGGAGCGGGAGGGTGGCTGAGCAGTTCTTC
TRBD1	-	TRBV29-1	TRBJ2-7	CSARTGGSYEQYF	TGCAGCGCCCGGACAGGGGGCTCCTACGAGCAGTACTTC
-	-	TRBV11-2	TRBJ1-2	CASSSLFGGYTF	TGTGCCAGCAGCTCCCTATTTGGTGGCTACACCTTC
-	-	TRBV25-1	TRBJ2-7	CASSEYRTKSGEQYF	TGTGCCAGCAGTGAATATCGAACCAAATCGGGAGAGCAGTACTTC
TRBD2	-	TRBV4-1	TRBJ2-3	CASSRLLAGSTDTQYF	TGCGCCAGCAGCCGTTTACTAGCGGGTAGCACAGATACGCAGTATTTT
-	few	TRBV4-1	TRBJ2-7	CASSQVGGTFEQYF	TGCGCCAGCAGCCAAGTGGGGGGAACATTCGAGCAGTACTTC
TRBD1	-	TRBV7-8	TRBJ2-7	CASSLVRGQGSTSTYEQYF	TGTGCCAGCAGCTTAGTTCGGGGACAGGGGTCCACTTCTACCTACGAGCAGTACTTC
TRBD2	-	TRBV27	TRBJ2-7	CASSLSAGVSYEQYF	TGTGCCAGCAGTTTATCGGCGGGGGTATCCTACGAGCAGTACTTC
TRBD2	-	TRBV7-7	TRBJ2-1	CASSFPGTSGTFDEQFF	TGTGCTAGCAGCTTTCCTGGGACTAGCGGCACTTTCGATGAGCAGTTCTTC
-	-	TRBV7-9	TRBJ2-7	CASSDRTASYEQYF	TGTGCCAGCAGCGATAGGACAGCTTCCTACGAGCAGTACTTC
TRBD2	-	TRBV27	TRBJ2-1	CASSSSGNTYNEQFF	TGTGCCAGCAGTAGTAGCGGGAATACCTACAATGAGCAGTTCTTC
-	-	TRBV7-3	TRBJ2-3	CASSPDVRGSETDTQYF	TGTGCCAGCAGCCCCGACGTAAGGGGATCGGAAACAGATACGCAGTATTTT
TRBD1	-	TRBV7-9	TRBJ2-7	CASSPPLGDSPYEQYF	TGTGCCAGCAGCCCCCCCCTGGGGGACAGCCCCTACGAGCAGTACTTC
TRBD1	-	TRBV10-3	TRBJ2-1	CAIRRTGEPYNEQFF	TGTGCCATCAGAAGGACAGGGGAGCCCTACAATGAGCAGTTCTTC
-	-	TRBV14	TRBJ2-2	CASSQEPWGPTGELFF	TGTGCCAGCAGCCAAGAGCCTTGGGGACCCACCGGGGAGCTGTTTTTT
-	few	TRBV5-6	TRBJ1-5	CASSLGGGNQPQHF	TGTGCCAGCAGCTTGGGGGGCGGCAATCAGCCCCAGCATTTT
-	-	TRBV6-6	TRBJ2-7	CASEGGHEQYF	TGTGCCAGTGAGGGGGGGCACGAGCAGTACTTC
-	-	TRBV7-8	TRBJ2-1	CASSLVLGLSYNEQFF	TGTGCCAGCAGCTTAGTTCTGGGCCTCTCCTACAATGAGCAGTTCTTC
TRBD2	-	TRBV6-5	TRBJ2-5	CASSLAGGNQETQYF	TGTGCCAGCAGTTTAGCGGGAGGAAATCAAGAGACCCAGTACTTC
-	-	TRBV28	TRBJ2-7	CASSFSLEDSFYEQYF	TGTGCCAGCAGTTTCTCCCTGGAGGACAGTTTTTACGAGCAGTACTTC